What follows is one T cell receptor (beta chain) and its context. These data originate in a study of blood T cell repertoires in COVID-19. This CDR3 is built from 19 residues. With V trimmed by 1 base and J by 4 bases, 9 bases remained unmatched. Germline loops: CDR1 LGHNA, CDR2 YNFKEQ. Clones were sequenced by immunoSEQ multiplex PCR, and TCRdb holds only the in-frame ones, with some missing. The data hold approximately 250,000 clones, with about 81% observed a single time. Recruitment covered fewer than 25 US areas and drew participants whose ages spanned roughly 18 to 90 years. Clinical histories supplied by participants themselves formed the basis of cohort assignment.

The chain joins TRBV4-2 to TRBJ2-3, with 15 bases lining up with TRBD2. The origin of this receptor is a man younger than 40 with acute COVID-19. The sequenced sample consisted of PBMCs or T cells enriched from blood (not recorded which). The CDR3 sequence is CASSQGGGLAGGWSDTQYF. CDR3 DNA: TGTGCCAGCAGCCAAGGAGGAGGACTAGCGGGGGGGTGGTCAGATACGCAGTATTTT.